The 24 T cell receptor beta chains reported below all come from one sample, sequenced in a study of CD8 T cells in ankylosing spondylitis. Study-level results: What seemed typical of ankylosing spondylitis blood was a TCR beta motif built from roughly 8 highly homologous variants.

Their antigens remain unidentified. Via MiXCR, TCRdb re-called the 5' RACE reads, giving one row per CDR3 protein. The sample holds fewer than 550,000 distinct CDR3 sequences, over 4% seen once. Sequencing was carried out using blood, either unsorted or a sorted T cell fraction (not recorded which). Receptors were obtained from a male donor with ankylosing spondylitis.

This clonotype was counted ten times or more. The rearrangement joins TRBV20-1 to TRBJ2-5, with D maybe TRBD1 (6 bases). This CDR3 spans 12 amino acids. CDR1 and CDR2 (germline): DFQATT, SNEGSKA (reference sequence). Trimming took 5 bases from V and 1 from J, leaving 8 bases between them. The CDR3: CSAGTRQETQYF. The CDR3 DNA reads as TGCAGTGCTGGGACACGCCAAGAGACCCAGTACTTC.

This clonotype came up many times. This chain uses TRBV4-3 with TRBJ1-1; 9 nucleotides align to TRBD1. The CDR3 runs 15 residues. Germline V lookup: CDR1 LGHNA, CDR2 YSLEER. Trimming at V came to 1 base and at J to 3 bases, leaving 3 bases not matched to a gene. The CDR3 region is CASSQGTGVYTEAFF. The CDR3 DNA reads TGCGCCAGCAGCCAAGGGACAGGGGTCTACACTGAAGCTTTCTTT.

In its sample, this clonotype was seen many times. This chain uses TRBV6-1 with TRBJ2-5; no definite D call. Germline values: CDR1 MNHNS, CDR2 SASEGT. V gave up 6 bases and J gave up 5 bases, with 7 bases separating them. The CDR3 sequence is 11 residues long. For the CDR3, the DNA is TGTGCCAGCAGGGTAGTGGAGACCCAGTACTTC. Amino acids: CASRVVETQYF.

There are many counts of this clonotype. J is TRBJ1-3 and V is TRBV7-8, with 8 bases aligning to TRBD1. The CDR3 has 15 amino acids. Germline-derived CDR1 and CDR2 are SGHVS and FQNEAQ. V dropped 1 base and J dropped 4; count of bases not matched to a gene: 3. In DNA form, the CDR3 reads TGTGCCAGCAGCTTAGTGGCAGGGGGCGGAAACACCATATATTTT. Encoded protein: CASSLVAGGGNTIYF.

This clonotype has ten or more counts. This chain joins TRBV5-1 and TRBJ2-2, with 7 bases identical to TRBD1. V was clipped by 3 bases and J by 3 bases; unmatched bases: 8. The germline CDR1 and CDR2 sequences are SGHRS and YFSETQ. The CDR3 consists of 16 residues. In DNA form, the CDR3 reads TGCGCCAGCAGCTACCTCCCGGGACAGCACACCGGGGAGCTGTTTTTT. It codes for CASSYLPGQHTGELFF.

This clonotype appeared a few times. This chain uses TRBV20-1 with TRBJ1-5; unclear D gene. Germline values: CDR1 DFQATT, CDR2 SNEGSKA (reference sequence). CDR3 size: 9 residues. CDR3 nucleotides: TGCACCGCTGGACGGCCCCAGCATTTT. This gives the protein CTAGRPQHF.

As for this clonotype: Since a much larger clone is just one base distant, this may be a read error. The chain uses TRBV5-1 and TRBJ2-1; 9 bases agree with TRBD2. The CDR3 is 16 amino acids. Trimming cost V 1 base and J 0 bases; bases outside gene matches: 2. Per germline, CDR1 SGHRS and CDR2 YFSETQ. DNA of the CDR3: TGCGCCAGCAGCTTGTGGACTAGCGACTCCTACAATGAGCAGTTCTTC. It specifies CASSLWTSDSYNEQFF.

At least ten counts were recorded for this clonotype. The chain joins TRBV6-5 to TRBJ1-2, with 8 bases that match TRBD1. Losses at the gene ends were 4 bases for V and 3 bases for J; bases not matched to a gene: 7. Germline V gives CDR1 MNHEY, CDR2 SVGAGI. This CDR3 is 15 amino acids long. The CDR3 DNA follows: TGTGCCAGCAGTTCCGGACAGGGTCCGCACTATGGCTACACCTTC. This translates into CASSSGQGPHYGYTF.

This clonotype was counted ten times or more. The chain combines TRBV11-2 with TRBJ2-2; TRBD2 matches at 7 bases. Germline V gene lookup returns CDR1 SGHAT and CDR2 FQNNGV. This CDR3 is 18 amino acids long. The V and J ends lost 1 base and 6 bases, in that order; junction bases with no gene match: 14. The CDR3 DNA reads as TGTGCCAGCAGCTTAGTAGGTGGGAGGGCGGCGTTCGCCGGGGAGCTGTTTTTT. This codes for CASSLVGGRAAFAGELFF.

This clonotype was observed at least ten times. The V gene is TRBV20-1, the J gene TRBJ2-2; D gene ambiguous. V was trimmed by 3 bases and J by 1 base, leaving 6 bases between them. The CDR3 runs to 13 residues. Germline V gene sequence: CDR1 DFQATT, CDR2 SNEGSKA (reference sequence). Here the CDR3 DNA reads TGCAGTGCTAGTGGCGGGAACACCGGGGAGCTGTTTTTT. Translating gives CSASGGNTGELFF.

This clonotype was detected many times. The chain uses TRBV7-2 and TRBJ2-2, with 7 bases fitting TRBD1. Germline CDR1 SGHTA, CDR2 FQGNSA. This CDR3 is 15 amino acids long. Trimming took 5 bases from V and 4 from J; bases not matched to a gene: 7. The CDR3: CASSLMTGRTGELFF. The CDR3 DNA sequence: TGTGCCAGCAGCCTGATGACAGGGCGCACCGGGGAGCTGTTTTTT.

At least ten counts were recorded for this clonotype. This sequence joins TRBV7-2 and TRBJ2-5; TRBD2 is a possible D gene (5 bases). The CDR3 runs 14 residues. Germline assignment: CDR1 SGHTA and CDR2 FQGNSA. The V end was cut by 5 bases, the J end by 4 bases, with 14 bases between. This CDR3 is CASSPTRGSETQYF. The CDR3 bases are TGTGCCAGCAGCCCCACTCGGGGATCAGAGACCCAGTACTTC.

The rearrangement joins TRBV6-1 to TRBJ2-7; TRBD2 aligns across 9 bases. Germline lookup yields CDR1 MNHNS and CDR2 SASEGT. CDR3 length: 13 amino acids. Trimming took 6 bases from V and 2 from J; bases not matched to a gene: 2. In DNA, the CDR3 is TGTGCCAGCAGGACTAGCGGTCCCTACGAGCAGTACTTC. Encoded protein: CASRTSGPYEQYF.

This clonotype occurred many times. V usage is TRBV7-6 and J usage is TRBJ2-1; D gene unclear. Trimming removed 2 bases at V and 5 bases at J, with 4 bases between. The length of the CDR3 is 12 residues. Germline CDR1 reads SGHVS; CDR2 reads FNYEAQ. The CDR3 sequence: CASSLLDNEQFF. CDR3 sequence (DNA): TGTGCCAGCAGCTTATTGGACAATGAGCAGTTCTTC.

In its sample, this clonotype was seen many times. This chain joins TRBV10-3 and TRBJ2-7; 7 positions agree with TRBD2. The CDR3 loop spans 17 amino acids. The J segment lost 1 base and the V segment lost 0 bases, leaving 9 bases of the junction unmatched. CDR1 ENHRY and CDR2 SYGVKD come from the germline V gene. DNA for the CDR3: TGTGCCATCAGTGAGTCGGGGGAACGAGCGGGGTCCTACGAGCAGTACTTC. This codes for CAISESGERAGSYEQYF.

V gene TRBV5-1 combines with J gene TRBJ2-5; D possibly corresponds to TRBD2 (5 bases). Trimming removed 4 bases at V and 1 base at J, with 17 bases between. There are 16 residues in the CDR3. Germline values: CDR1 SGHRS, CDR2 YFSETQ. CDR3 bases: TGCGCCAGCAGCGGAGCTGGTAGCGCCTCCCAAGAGACCCAGTACTTC. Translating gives CASSGAGSASQETQYF.

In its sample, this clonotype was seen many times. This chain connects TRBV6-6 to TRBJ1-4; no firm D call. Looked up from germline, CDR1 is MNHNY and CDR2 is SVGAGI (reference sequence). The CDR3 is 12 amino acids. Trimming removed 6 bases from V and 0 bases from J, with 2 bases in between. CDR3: CASSPTNEKLFF. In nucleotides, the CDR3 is TGTGCCAGCAGCCCAACTAATGAAAAACTGTTTTTT.

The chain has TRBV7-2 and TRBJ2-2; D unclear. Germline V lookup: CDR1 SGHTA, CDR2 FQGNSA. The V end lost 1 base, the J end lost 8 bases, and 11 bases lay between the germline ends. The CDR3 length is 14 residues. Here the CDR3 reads CASSLVYEAGELFF. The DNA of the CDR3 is TGTGCCAGCAGCTTAGTATACGAAGCAGGGGAGCTGTTTTTT. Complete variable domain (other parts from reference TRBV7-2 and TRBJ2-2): GAGVSQSPSNKVTEKGKDVELRCDPISGHTALYWYRQSLGQGLEFLIYFQGNSAPDKSGLPSDRFSAERTGGSVSTLTIQRTQQEDSAVYLCASSLVYEAGELFFGEGSRLTVL.

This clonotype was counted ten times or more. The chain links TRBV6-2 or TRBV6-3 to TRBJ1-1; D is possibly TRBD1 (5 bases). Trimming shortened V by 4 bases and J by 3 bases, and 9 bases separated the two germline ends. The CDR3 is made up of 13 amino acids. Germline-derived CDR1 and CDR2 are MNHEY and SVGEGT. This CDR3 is CASSWGVHTEAFF. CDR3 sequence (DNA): TGTGCCAGCAGTTGGGGGGTGCACACTGAAGCTTTCTTT.

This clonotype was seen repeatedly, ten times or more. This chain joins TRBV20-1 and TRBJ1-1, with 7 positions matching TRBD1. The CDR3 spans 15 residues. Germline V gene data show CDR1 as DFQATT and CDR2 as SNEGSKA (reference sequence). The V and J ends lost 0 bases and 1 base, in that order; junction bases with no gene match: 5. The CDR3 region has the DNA TGCAGTGCTAGAGAGGCGACAGGGCCGAACACTGAAGCTTTCTTT. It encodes CSAREATGPNTEAFF.

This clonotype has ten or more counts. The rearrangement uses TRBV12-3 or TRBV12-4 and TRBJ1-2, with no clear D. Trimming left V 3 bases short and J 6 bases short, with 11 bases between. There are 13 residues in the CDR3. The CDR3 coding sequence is TGTGCCAGCAGTTTTGTGGGTAGGAATGGCTACACCTTC. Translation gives CASSFVGRNGYTF.

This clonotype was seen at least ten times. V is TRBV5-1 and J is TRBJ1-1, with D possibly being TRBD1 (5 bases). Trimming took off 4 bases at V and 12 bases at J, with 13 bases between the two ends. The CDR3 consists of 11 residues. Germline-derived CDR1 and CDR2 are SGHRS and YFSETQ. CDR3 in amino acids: CASSREGTTFF. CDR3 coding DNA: TGCGCCAGCAGCCGCGAAGGGACGACTTTCTTT.

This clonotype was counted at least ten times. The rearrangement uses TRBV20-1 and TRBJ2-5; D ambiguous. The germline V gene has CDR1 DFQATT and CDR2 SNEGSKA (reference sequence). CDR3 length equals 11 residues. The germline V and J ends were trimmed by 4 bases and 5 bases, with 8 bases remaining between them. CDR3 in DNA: TGCAGTGCTAATTTGGCGGAGACCCAGTACTTC. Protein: CSANLAETQYF.

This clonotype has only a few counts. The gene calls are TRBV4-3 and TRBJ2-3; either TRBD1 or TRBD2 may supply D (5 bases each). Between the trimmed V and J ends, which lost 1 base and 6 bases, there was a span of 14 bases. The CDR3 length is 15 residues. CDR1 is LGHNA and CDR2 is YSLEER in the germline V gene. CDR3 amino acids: CASSQGPREGDTQYF. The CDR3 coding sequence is TGCGCCAGCAGCCAAGGCCCCCGCGAGGGGGATACGCAGTATTTT.